This T cell receptor beta chain was documented in a study of control samples from healthy donors and cancer patients. The protocol was immunoSEQ multiplex PCR, while the TCRdb copy is restricted to in-frame clones and leaves out a portion. Among approximately 160,000 clones listed, more than 85% were seen once. The V end was cut by 2 bases, the J end by 0 bases, with 5 bases between. Per the germline V gene, CDR1 is SGDLS and CDR2 is YYNGEE. The CDR3 is 14 residues long. The sequence came from a woman in her 40s in good health. The gene calls are TRBV9 and TRBJ1-4; no clear D. The source material was blood. CDR3 residues: CASSVQATNEKLFF. The CDR3 DNA reads as TGTGCCAGCAGCGTGCAGGCAACTAATGAAAAACTGTTTTTT.